The TCR beta chain under discussion was sequenced for a study of blood T cell repertoires in COVID-19. Study at large: In each case, the material was cDNA or gDNA derived from T cells, B-cell-depleted T cells, or PBMCs.

Germline V CDR1 and CDR2: LGHNA, YSLEER. The junction had 12 bases not matched to a gene; V was cut back by 1 base and J by 6 bases. The CDR3 loop spans 17 amino acids. Sequencing used immunoSEQ multiplex PCR; TCRdb keeps in-frame clones, though not all of them. The table has 200,000 to 300,000 clones, nearly 85% seen once. Sample: peripheral blood. This sequence was found in a human donor in a cohort sampled during active COVID-19. The rearrangement links TRBV4-3 to TRBJ1-2, with 9 positions matching TRBD1. CDR3 sequence: CASSQVPYGTGSNGYTF. The CDR3 DNA is TGCGCCAGCAGCCAAGTCCCTTATGGGACAGGGTCCAATGGCTACACCTTC.